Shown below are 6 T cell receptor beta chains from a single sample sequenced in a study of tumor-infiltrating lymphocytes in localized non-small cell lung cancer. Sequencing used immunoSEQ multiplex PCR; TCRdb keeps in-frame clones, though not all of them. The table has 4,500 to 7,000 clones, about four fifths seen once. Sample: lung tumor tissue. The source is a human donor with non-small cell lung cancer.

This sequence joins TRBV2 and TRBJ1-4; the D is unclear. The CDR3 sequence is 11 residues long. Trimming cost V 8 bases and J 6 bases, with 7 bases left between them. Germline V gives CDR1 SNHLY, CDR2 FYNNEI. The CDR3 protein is CASRGDEKLFF. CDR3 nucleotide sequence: TGTGCCAGCCGGGGAGATGAAAAACTGTTTTTT.

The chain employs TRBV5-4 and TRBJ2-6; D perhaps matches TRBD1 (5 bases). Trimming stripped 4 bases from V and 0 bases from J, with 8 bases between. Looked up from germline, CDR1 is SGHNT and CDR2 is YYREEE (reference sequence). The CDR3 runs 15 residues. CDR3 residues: CASSKDNSGANVLTF. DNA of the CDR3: TGTGCCAGCAGCAAGGACAACTCTGGGGCCAACGTCCTGACTTTC.

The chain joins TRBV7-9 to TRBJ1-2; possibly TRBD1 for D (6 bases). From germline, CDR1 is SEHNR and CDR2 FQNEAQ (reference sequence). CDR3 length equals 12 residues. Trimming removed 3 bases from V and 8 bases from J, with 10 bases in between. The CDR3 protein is CASSFTQGGYTF. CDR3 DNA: TGTGCCAGCAGCTTCACCCAGGGGGGCTACACCTTC.

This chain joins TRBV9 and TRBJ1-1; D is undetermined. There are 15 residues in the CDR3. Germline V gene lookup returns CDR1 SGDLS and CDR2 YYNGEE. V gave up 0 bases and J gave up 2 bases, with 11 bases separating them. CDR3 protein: CASSVGAGRNTEAFF. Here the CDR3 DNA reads TGTGCCAGCAGCGTAGGGGCAGGACGTAACACTGAAGCTTTCTTT.

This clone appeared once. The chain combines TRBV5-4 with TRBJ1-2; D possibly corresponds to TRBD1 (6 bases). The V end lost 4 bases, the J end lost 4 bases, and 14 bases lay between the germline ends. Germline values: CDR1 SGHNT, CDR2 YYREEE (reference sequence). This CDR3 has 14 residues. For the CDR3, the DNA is TGTGCCAGCAGCACTCCGGGGGCAAGCTATGGCTACACCTTC. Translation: CASSTPGASYGYTF.

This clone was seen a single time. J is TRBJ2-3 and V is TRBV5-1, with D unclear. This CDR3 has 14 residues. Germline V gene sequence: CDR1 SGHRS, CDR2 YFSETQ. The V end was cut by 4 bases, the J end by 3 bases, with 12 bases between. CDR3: CASSPLGGTDTQYF. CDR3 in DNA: TGCGCCAGCAGCCCCCTAGGTGGAACAGATACGCAGTATTTT.